This T cell receptor (beta chain) was recorded in a study of T cells in Graves' hyperthyroidism and ophthalmopathy. Study-level findings and limits: Within blood appeared most thyroid clonotypes that had expanded above 0.001.

Amplified regions were TCR beta CDR3 sequences from RNA transcripts. A set of HTBI primers served as the primers for a first-round RT-PCR of the TCR CDR3. MiXCR, run by TCRdb on the multiplex PCR reads, gives a single entry per CDR3 protein. The sample lists 50,000 to 60,000 distinct CDR3 sequences, 49% occurring once. Many counts were recorded for this clonotype. What it recognizes is unknown. Disease lasting under 3 months, a NOSPECS grade of at least 4, and a Clinical Activity Score of at least 3 were features of the ophthalmopathy patients. Not enrolled were patients with uncontrolled infection, other autoimmune disease, pregnancy or lactation. Used for diagnoses were clinical symptoms, serum thyroxine and TRAb, thyroid ultrasound and orbital computed tomography. Sequenced: blood. This TCR came from a woman in her twenties or thirties with Graves' ophthalmopathy.

CDR3 amino acids: CASSLNPHEQFF. DNA for the CDR3: TGCGCCAGCAGCTTAAATCCACATGAGCAGTTCTTC. The chain uses TRBV5-1 and TRBJ2-1; the D is unclear. Trimming took off 2 bases at V and 8 bases at J, with 8 bases between the two ends. The CDR3 is 12 amino acids. CDR1 SGHRS and CDR2 YFSETQ come from the germline V gene.